One and the same sample provided the 8 T cell receptor beta chains below, sequenced in a study of graft-versus-host responses after intestinal transplantation. Produced via immunoSEQ multiplex PCR; TCRdb's table is partial and in-frame only. This repertoire shows some 9,500 clones, around 28% found once; its top ten account for under 8%. Irradiated stimulators labeled with violet dye, 200,000 in number, were plated with 200,000 CFSE-labeled responders. The sample here was alloreactive CD8+ T cells from a mixed lymphocyte reaction culture, taken before intestinal transplant. Subset reported: CFSE-low proliferating T cells sorted from roughly 6-day pre-transplant mixed lymphocyte reaction (GvH or HvG direction). The receptors here all came from a human patient who received an intestinal transplant.

The rearrangement joins TRBV14 to TRBJ1-6; no clear D gene. This CDR3 comprises 18 residues. In germline, CDR1 is SGHDN, CDR2 FVKESK. Between the trimmed V and J ends, which lost 2 bases and 1 base, there was a span of 15 bases. CDR3 protein: CASSQPTAPGSYNSPLHF. CDR3 DNA sequence: TGTGCCAGCAGCCAACCCACAGCCCCGGGGTCCTATAATTCACCCCTCCACTTT.

This chain uses TRBV27 with TRBJ1-5; D is uncertain. Germline V lookup: CDR1 MNHEY, CDR2 SMNVEV (reference sequence). The CDR3 runs to 16 residues. The V end lost 0 bases, the J end lost 0 bases, and 9 bases lay between the germline ends. In DNA form, the CDR3 reads TGTGCCAGCAGTTTATCGGGCCCCTATAGCAATCAGCCCCAGCATTTT. Amino acids: CASSLSGPYSNQPQHF.

This chain joins TRBV27 and TRBJ2-1; tentative D call: TRBD1 (6 bases). The germline CDR1 and CDR2 sequences are MNHEY and SMNVEV (reference sequence). This CDR3 contains 14 residues. The V and J ends lost 0 bases and 9 bases respectively, with 12 bases between them. CDR3 loop: CASSLSRGLGEQFF. The CDR3 nucleotides are TGTGCCAGCAGTTTATCGAGGGGGTTGGGTGAGCAGTTCTTC.

In this sample, this clone is medium-sized (0.01 to 0.1%). This chain links TRBV6-5 with TRBJ2-7; TRBD1 matches 8 bases. Trimming at V came to 1 base and at J to 5 bases, leaving 7 bases not matched to a gene. Germline-derived CDR1 and CDR2 are MNHEY and SVGAGI. This CDR3 comprises 15 residues. CDR3 residues: CASSYWPGGMNEQYF. The DNA of the CDR3 is TGTGCCAGCAGTTACTGGCCAGGGGGCATGAACGAGCAGTACTTC.

V is TRBV6-5 and J is TRBJ1-3, with D perhaps TRBD1 (5 bases). CDR1 is MNHEY, CDR2 SVGAGI, per germline. CDR3 length equals 16 residues. V lost 0 bases to trimming and J lost 1 base, with 10 bases between them. CDR3 DNA: TGTGCCAGCAGTTACTCGGGCAGGACATCTGGAAACACCATATATTTT. Translation: CASSYSGRTSGNTIYF.

Within the sample, this clone is medium-sized. V and J are TRBV19 and TRBJ2-7, with a possible D match to TRBD1 (6 bases). The length of the CDR3 is 15 residues. Trimming removed 6 bases at V and 0 bases at J, with 15 bases between. Germline-derived CDR1 and CDR2 are LNHDA and SQIVND (reference sequence). CDR3 nucleotide sequence: TGTGCCAGTAGGAGAGGGACATCACTCTCCTACGAGCAGTACTTC. Its translation: CASRRGTSLSYEQYF.

In this sample, this clone turned up a few times. The chain recombines TRBV5-5 with TRBJ2-7; 7 bases agree with TRBD1. J was trimmed by 0 bases and V by 2 bases; bases with no gene match: 5. CDR3 length: 15 amino acids. Germline-derived CDR1 and CDR2 are SGHKS and YYEKEE (reference sequence). The CDR3 sequence is CASSLGDSFSYEQYF. CDR3 nucleotides: TGTGCCAGCAGCTTAGGGGACAGTTTCTCCTACGAGCAGTACTTC.

The V and J genes are TRBV6-5 and TRBJ2-7; 7 bases map to TRBD1. This CDR3 has 13 amino acids. The ends lost 4 bases at V and 3 bases at J; junction bases unmatched: 3. CDR1 is MNHEY, CDR2 SVGAGI, per germline. CDR3 sequence: CASSWGQNYEQYF. The CDR3 nucleotides are TGTGCCAGCAGTTGGGGACAGAACTACGAGCAGTACTTC.